This passage covers 27 T cell receptor beta chains from one sample sequenced in a study of control samples from healthy donors and cancer patients. The data were produced by immunoSEQ multiplex PCR, yet TCRdb's version contains in-frame clones alone and is incomplete. The table records around 130,000 clones, around 90% of them present only once. Sequencing used blood. The receptor set was obtained from a man aged 18 to 29 in good health.

This clone was found a few times. This chain connects TRBV5-4 to TRBJ1-2, with a possible D match to TRBD1 (6 bases). Trimming pared 5 bases from V and 5 bases from J, leaving 19 bases between. CDR1 is SGHNT and CDR2 is YYREEE in the germline V gene (reference sequence). The CDR3 runs to 15 residues. The CDR3, as DNA: TGTGCCAGCAGTTCACCAACAGGGAAGCTATATGGCTACACCTTC. This translates into CASSSPTGKLYGYTF.

The CDR3 nucleotides read TGTGCCAGCAGCATGGGAGACAGTTACTATAATTCACCCCTCCACTTT. It is translated as CASSMGDSYYNSPLHF. The chain is built from TRBV21-1 and TRBJ1-6. TRBV21-1 is a pseudogene. The CDR3 sequence is 16 residues long.

The chain links TRBV19 to TRBJ1-1; D is unclear. The V end was cut by 4 bases, the J end by 5 bases, with 14 bases between. Germline assignment: CDR1 LNHDA and CDR2 SQIVND (reference sequence). The CDR3 loop spans 14 amino acids. The CDR3 nucleotides read TGTGCCAGTAGTAGTAGGCCCCCTAGAACTGAAGCTTTCTTT. Its protein product is CASSSRPPRTEAFF.

J is TRBJ1-4 and V is TRBV15, with D possibly matching TRBD1 (5 bases). This CDR3 is built from 16 residues. Deletions cut 3 bases from V and 8 bases from J, with 19 bases between. CDR1 LNHNV and CDR2 YYDKDF come from the germline V gene (reference sequence). The CDR3 bases are TGTGCCACCAGCAGGGACAAGGCCCGATGGGAGGAAAAACTGTTTTTT. This codes for CATSRDKARWEEKLFF.

This rearrangement joins TRBV7-3 to TRBJ2-1; no firm D call. The germline CDR1 and CDR2 sequences are SGHTA and FQGTGA. Trimming took off 0 bases at V and 6 bases at J, with 6 bases between the two ends. The CDR3 totals 13 residues. This CDR3 is CASSLTGVNEQFF. CDR3 coding DNA: TGTGCCAGCAGCTTAACAGGCGTCAATGAGCAGTTCTTC. The variable domain in full, completed from reference TRBV7-3 and TRBJ2-1, reads GAGVSQTPSNKVTEKGKYVELRCDPISGHTALYWYRQSLGQGPEFLIYFQGTGAADDSGLPNDRFFAVRPEGSVSTLKIQRTERGDSAVYLCASSLTGVNEQFFGPGTRLTVL.

The V gene is TRBV4-1, the J gene TRBJ2-7; the D gene is possibly TRBD1 (6 bases). CDR1 is MGHRA, CDR2 YSYEKL, per germline. V was trimmed by 4 bases and J by 3 bases, leaving 25 bases between them. The CDR3 spans 18 residues. CDR3 DNA: TGCGCCAGCAGCCCTTCCCCTCTCCGGACAGTTTCTATCTACGAGCAGTACTTC. It codes for CASSPSPLRTVSIYEQYF.

The table lists this clone with many counts. The chain couples TRBV13 to TRBJ1-2; no clear D gene. The length of the CDR3 is 13 residues. Germline lookup yields CDR1 PRHDT and CDR2 FYEKMQ (reference sequence). V was trimmed by 2 bases and J by 6 bases, leaving 10 bases between them. The CDR3: CASSLFESDGYTF. DNA for the CDR3: TGTGCCAGCAGCTTATTTGAAAGCGATGGCTACACCTTC. The full variable domain, its missing parts supplied by reference TRBV13 and TRBJ1-2, is AAGVIQSPRHLIKEKRETATLKCYPIPRHDTVYWYQQGPGQDPQFLISFYEKMQSDKGSIPDRFSAQQFSDYHSELNMSSLELGDSALYFCASSLFESDGYTFGSGTRLTVV.

The chain joins TRBV5-4 to TRBJ1-1, with TRBD1 identical over 7 bases. Germline V gene lookup returns CDR1 SGHNT and CDR2 YYREEE (reference sequence). J lost 4 bases, V lost 4 bases, and 4 bases had no gene match. The length of the CDR3 is 13 residues. The CDR3: CASSRDRATEAFF. DNA of the CDR3: TGTGCCAGCAGCCGCGACAGGGCCACTGAAGCTTTCTTT.

The CDR3 protein is CASTGTANTEAFF. DNA of the CDR3: TGTGCCAGCACCGGGACAGCGAACACTGAAGCTTTCTTT. The J gene is TRBJ1-1, the V gene TRBV2; 7 positions match TRBD1. From germline, CDR1 is SNHLY and CDR2 FYNNEI. This CDR3 comprises 13 residues. Losses at the gene ends were 7 bases for V and 1 base for J; bases not matched to a gene: 3.

The chain couples TRBV3-1 (or the pseudogene TRBV3-2) to TRBJ1-3; a weak D match, TRBD1 (6 bases). Trimming cost V 3 bases and J 0 bases, with 9 bases left between them. Germline CDR1 LGHDT, CDR2 YNNKEL (reference sequence). The CDR3 extends over 15 amino acids. CDR3 amino acids: CASSQGAFSGNTIYF. In DNA, the CDR3 is TGTGCCAGCAGCCAGGGGGCCTTCTCTGGAAACACCATATATTTT.

Concerning this clone itself: The junction differs from germline at one of its ends, possibly a read error. V usage is TRBV19 and J usage is TRBJ1-1; the D gene is possibly TRBD1 (6 bases). Germline-derived CDR1 and CDR2 are LNHDA and SQIVND (reference sequence). The CDR3 extends over 14 amino acids. This chain's CDR3 is CASSIGDKNIEAFF. For the CDR3, the DNA is TGTGCCAGTAGTATAGGGGACAAGAACATTGAAGCTTTCTTT.

V gene TRBV6-5 combines with J gene TRBJ2-7; D perhaps matches TRBD1 (5 bases). This CDR3 is built from 14 residues. Germline assignment: CDR1 MNHEY and CDR2 SVGAGI. V lost 6 bases and J lost 1, with 13 bases in between. The CDR3 is CASSRQRSSYEQYF. CDR3 sequence (DNA): TGTGCCAGCAGCAGACAGCGATCTTCCTACGAGCAGTACTTC.

The chain carries TRBV7-3 and TRBJ2-1; 8 bases line up with TRBD2. Looked up from germline, CDR1 is SGHTA and CDR2 is FQGTGA. The CDR3 spans 15 residues. V dropped 6 bases and J dropped 5; count of bases not matched to a gene: 9. The CDR3 protein is CASSQSGGANNEQFF. The CDR3 nucleotides are TGTGCCAGCAGTCAAAGCGGGGGAGCTAACAATGAGCAGTTCTTC.

The genes are TRBV11-2 and TRBJ1-1; tentative D call: TRBD1 (5 bases). Per the germline V gene, CDR1 is SGHAT and CDR2 is FQNNGV. V lost 1 base, J lost 8 bases, and 11 bases lay in between. The CDR3 is made up of 13 amino acids. The CDR3 DNA follows: TGTGCCAGCAGCTTAGGGAGGGGCTACGAAGCTTTCTTT. Translated: CASSLGRGYEAFF.

This chain uses TRBV3-1 (or the pseudogene TRBV3-2) with TRBJ1-2; maybe TRBD1 (6 bases). CDR1 LGHDT and CDR2 YNNKEL come from the germline V gene (reference sequence). Deletions cut 1 base from V and 8 bases from J, with 23 bases between. The CDR3 contains 17 residues. The CDR3 bases are TGTGCCAGCAGCCAAGGTCCCCATACAGGGACCCCTCAGGGCTACACCTTC. It translates to CASSQGPHTGTPQGYTF.

V and J are TRBV5-1 and TRBJ2-5; D is possibly TRBD1 (6 bases). V lost 0 bases to trimming and J lost 2 bases, with 8 bases between them. CDR3 size: 14 residues. CDR1 and CDR2 from the germline V gene are SGHRS and YFSETQ. The CDR3 bases are TGCGCCAGCAGCTTGGGGGGACAACAAGAGACCCAGTACTTC. Amino acid sequence: CASSLGGQQETQYF.

The gene calls are TRBV4-1 and TRBJ1-6, with a tentative D call TRBD1 (5 bases). This CDR3 contains 15 residues. Trimming left V 0 bases short and J 10 bases short, with 13 bases between. The germline V gene encodes CDR1 MGHRA and CDR2 YSYEKL. CDR3: CASSQDRGDGSPLHF. CDR3 in DNA: TGCGCCAGCAGCCAAGACCGCGGGGACGGGTCACCCCTCCACTTT.

In its sample, this clone was seen once. This chain connects TRBV7-2 to TRBJ2-7; the D gene is possibly TRBD2 (5 bases). CDR3 length equals 15 residues. Trimming left V 2 bases short and J 2 bases short, with 13 bases between. Germline V CDR1 and CDR2: SGHTA, FQGNSA. The CDR3 coding sequence is TGTGCCAGCAGCTTACGGGGATTCGTACCCTACGAGCAGTACTTC. This codes for CASSLRGFVPYEQYF.

This chain connects TRBV12-5 to TRBJ1-5; TRBD1 matches 10 bases. Germline-derived CDR1 and CDR2 are LGHNT and FRNRAP. Trimming removed 7 bases from V and 8 bases from J; junction bases left unmatched: 11. The CDR3 runs to 15 residues. CDR3 amino acids: CASAWGTGAGEPQHF. The CDR3 DNA is TGTGCTAGTGCCTGGGGGACAGGGGCCGGGGAGCCCCAGCATTTT.

The genes are TRBV24-1 and TRBJ2-7, with 9 bases aligning to TRBD2. This CDR3 is 16 amino acids long. Per the germline V gene, CDR1 is KGHDR and CDR2 is SFDVKD. V gave up 4 bases and J gave up 4 bases; unmatched junction bases: 10. CDR3 sequence (DNA): TGTGCCACCAGTGACCCGACTAGCGGAGGGCGTTACGAGCAGTACTTC. Amino acid sequence: CATSDPTSGGRYEQYF.

In this sample, this clone turned up once. The chain combines TRBV25-1 with TRBJ1-1, with a tentative D call TRBD1 (6 bases). The CDR3 spans 14 residues. CDR1 and CDR2 (germline): MGHDK, SYGVNS. V dropped 7 bases and J dropped 4 bases, with 16 bases sitting between them. The DNA for the CDR3 is TGTGCCAGCACTACAGGGTATGGGGGCACTGAAGCTTTCTTT. Protein: CASTTGYGGTEAFF.

The chain joins TRBV9 to TRBJ2-2; D ambiguous. This CDR3 has 17 amino acids. Trimming removed 1 base at V and 3 bases at J, with 16 bases between. Germline V gives CDR1 SGDLS, CDR2 YYNGEE. CDR3 loop: CASSVNPPGWDTGELFF. The CDR3 coding sequence is TGTGCCAGCAGCGTAAACCCCCCCGGTTGGGACACCGGGGAGCTGTTTTTT.

DNA for the CDR3: TGTGCCAGTAGTATTCAACAGGGGGTCGGTCAGCCCCAGCATTTT. Protein product: CASSIQQGVGQPQHF. The chain is built from TRBV19 and TRBJ1-5; the match to TRBD1 covers 8 bases. After removal of 3 bases from V and 6 bases from J, the junction contained 7 bases not matched to a gene. The CDR3 sequence is 15 residues long. Germline CDR1 is LNHDA and CDR2 is SQIVND (reference sequence).

The chain employs TRBV4-1 and TRBJ2-5; D is possibly TRBD2 (6 bases). The V end was cut by 1 base, the J end by 7 bases, with 16 bases between. Germline CDR1 and CDR2: MGHRA and YSYEKL. The CDR3 spans 15 residues. This CDR3 reads CASSQVGGYVGTQYF. CDR3 DNA: TGCGCCAGCAGCCAAGTGGGGGGTTACGTCGGGACCCAGTACTTC.

The V and J genes are TRBV6-5 and TRBJ2-1; 7 bases fit TRBD2. CDR1 MNHEY and CDR2 SVGAGI come from the germline V gene. The CDR3 is 13 amino acids. Trimming cost V 9 bases and J 4 bases; bases outside gene matches: 6. The CDR3, as DNA: TGTGCCAGTTCTAGCGGACCTTACAATGAGCAGTTCTTC. Translation: CASSSGPYNEQFF.

J is TRBJ2-7 and V is TRBV18, with 11 bases that match TRBD1. Germline assignment: CDR1 KGHSH and CDR2 LQKENI. The CDR3 sequence is 14 residues long. Losses at the gene ends were 6 bases for V and 4 bases for J; bases not matched to a gene: 5. CDR3 coding DNA: TGTGCCAGCTCGCGCGGACAGGGGGCTTACGAGCAGTACTTC. This translates into CASSRGQGAYEQYF.

This chain uses TRBV6-1 with TRBJ2-7, with D maybe TRBD2 (5 bases). Germline V gives CDR1 MNHNS, CDR2 SASEGT. The V end was cut by 2 bases, the J end by 3 bases, with 14 bases between. The CDR3 length is 15 residues. CDR3 nucleotides: TGTGCCAGCAGTGAACTAGGACTGCAGTTCTACGAGCAGTACTTC. It yields the protein CASSELGLQFYEQYF.